This T cell receptor (beta chain) appears in the sequencing data of a study of vaccination and CD4 T cells after COVID-19. Germline assignment: CDR1 SGHDT and CDR2 YYEEEE. Germline trimming cut 1 base from V and 8 bases from J; bases unmatched to any gene: 3. The CDR3 runs to 14 residues. This clonotype has more than one count but fewer than ten. Its antigen is still unknown. Noted treatment: roughly ten-day PBMC culture with coronavirus spike peptide pools or control peptides (ViraFEST assay). The Oncomine TCR Beta short-read assay was applied to DNA of cultured CD4+ T cells. The template was genomic DNA from cultured CD4+ T cells. TCRdb independently ran MiXCR on the PCR reads; one entry per CDR3 protein. The sample lists fewer than 15,000 distinct CDR3 sequences; approximately 42% were seen once.

Sequenced material: CD4+ T cells from blood, cultured in vitro, taken after SARS-CoV-2 vaccination. The chain uses TRBV5-6 and TRBJ1-6; TRBD1 matches 7 bases. This sequence was found in a human donor who had recovered from COVID-19. The CDR3 sequence is CASSLRGQDSPLHF. CDR3 in DNA: TGTGCCAGCAGCTTGAGGGGGCAGGATTCACCCCTCCACTTT.